What follows describes a single T cell receptor (beta chain). It has no known antigen specificity. No base-level quality is on record; no much larger clone is a single base apart. TCRbeta CDR3 regions were amplified from genomic DNA by means of the immunoSEQ Assay, a bias-controlled multiplex PCR. The paper's processing steps were these. The number of nucleated cells in each sample was estimated by amplification of reference gene primers within the assay. Sequence reads were collapsed and filtered to measure the absolute abundance of every unique TCRbeta CDR3 rearrangement. Productive Simpson clonality was computed per sample as the square root of Simpson's diversity index over productive rearrangements. The clones in this table, taken by TCRdb from immuneACCESS, are in-frame only. Not every clone is retained; where verified, under half of the shortfall comes from an unresolved V gene, and the cause of the rest is unknown. The V and J calls and clone size were taken over from that table, and D and trimming were inferred from the DNA. The sample profile shows 320,000 or so clones; about 90% of them were found once. The ten biggest clones cover over 0.8% of the sample.

The sample is drawn from a study of blood T cell repertoires in COVID-19 (dated by TCRdb to 2018 to 2021). At the level of the whole study: Samples covering the acute and convalescent phases of COVID-19 were provided by collaborators in the United States, Italy and Spain. The prospective study material was composed of cDNA or gDNA derived from T cells, B-cell-depleted T cells, or PBMCs. Subjects who had been exposed to COVID-19, were actively infected with it, or had recovered from it provided the deeply sampled blood TCRbeta repertoires that made up the dataset. The repertoires were released in a freely available public database meant as a resource for research on the immune response to SARS-CoV-2. The samples were drawn from the first 160 participants of the ongoing ImmuneRACE study and from roughly 1,300 subjects provided by 6 global collaborators. Nearly every sample came with metadata listing a de-identified subject ID, COVID-19 status, age in years and sex. Where available, HLA class I and class II types were obtained from metadata supplied by the sample provider rather than from assay-based typing.

What the authors observed across the whole study: The quantity of clinical and demographic metadata differed by source and by participant and was supplied without curation.

At the junction V is shortened by 3 bases and J by 3 bases, with 4 bases in between. The CDR3 runs 11 amino acids, cysteine and phenylalanine included. The retained sequence is limited to the CDR3, 33 bases, with the frame set at the first base. Looking up the germline V gene yields CDR1 SGHRS and CDR2 YFSETQ. Enrolling through a virtual design, the prospective study's participants ranged in age from roughly 18 to 90 years and lived across some 22 United States geographic areas. In the prospective study, cohorts were assigned on the basis of participant-reported clinical history obtained from a screening survey and a study questionnaire. ImmuneRACE Cohort 3 recovered participants were defined by two consecutive negative NP/OP PCR tests, healthcare professional clearance, or symptom resolution. Mobile phlebotomists in the prospective study collected whole blood, serum and a nasopharyngeal or oropharyngeal swab from every participant. Over a roughly two-month period, participants in the prospective study had the option of providing additional blood draws and questionnaires. Before DNA extraction, prospective study blood samples were shipped either frozen or at room temperature.

The source material was PBMCs or T cells enriched from blood (not recorded which). Recombination joined TRBV5-1 with TRBJ2-7; the D gene remains uncertain. The clonotype originates from a woman aged 25 to 39 who had recovered from COVID-19. The nucleotide sequence reads as follows: TGCGCCAGCAGCTCAAACTACGAGCAGTACTTC. The encoded protein is CASSSNYEQYF.